Listed below are T cell receptor beta chains from one sample, sequenced in a study of T-cell memory formation after mild COVID-19. MiXCR, run by TCRdb on the 5' RACE reads, gives a single entry per CDR3 protein. In the table there are over 500,000 distinct CDR3 sequences, roughly 17% of which are singletons. Sequencing was carried out using PBMCs or a T cell subset sorted from them (not recorded which). These receptors all stem from an adult woman who had mild COVID-19 (a few samples of this study predate the infection). Cell type and time point are not known. CDR3s include the opening cysteine and the closing phenylalanine or tryptophan. The D gene is left open where the match is weak. Not all rows give a size; the values are once, few, many and, for expanded clones, a class.

J	size	D	V	CDR3	DNA
TRBJ1-5	.	TRBD1	TRBV27	CASRAGTGVPQPQHF	TGTGCCAGCAGGGCCGGGACAGGGGTCCCTCAGCCCCAGCATTTT
TRBJ1-2	few	.	TRBV6-5	CASSYDKSYGYTF	TGTGCCAGCAGTTACGACAAAAGCTATGGCTACACCTTC
TRBJ2-2	few	.	TRBV27	CASSYRPANTGELFF	TGTGCCAGCAGTTACCGGCCAGCGAACACCGGGGAGCTGTTTTTT
TRBJ1-1	few	TRBD1	TRBV7-2	CASSLIRGRHTEAFF	TGTGCCAGCAGCCTCATAAGGGGGCGGCACACTGAAGCTTTCTTT
TRBJ2-7	few	.	TRBV5-6	CASSSDRLVTYEQYF	TGTGCCAGCAGCTCCGACAGGCTAGTTACCTACGAGCAGTACTTC
TRBJ1-5	.	.	TRBV20-1	CSAIPSTSPPNQPQHF	TGCAGTGCTATCCCTAGCACTTCTCCCCCTAATCAGCCCCAGCATTTT
TRBJ2-5	.	.	TRBV29-1	CSVEDGRGAQETQYF	TGCAGCGTTGAGGACGGTCGGGGGGCCCAAGAGACCCAGTACTTC
TRBJ2-1	.	TRBD2	TRBV12-3/TRBV12-4	CASRFQTSGSNSEQFF	TGTGCCAGCAGATTTCAGACTAGCGGGAGTAATAGTGAGCAGTTCTTC
TRBJ2-5	once	.	TRBV7-9	CASSAQGTGETQYF	TGTGCCAGCAGCGCCCAAGGCACGGGGGAGACCCAGTACTTC
TRBJ1-5	many	.	TRBV5-1	CASSPRGDSNQPQHF	TGCGCCAGCAGCCCCCGCGGTGATAGCAATCAGCCCCAGCATTTT
TRBJ1-1	.	TRBD1	TRBV6-2/TRBV6-3	CASSTTGYEAFF	TGTGCCAGCAGTACGACAGGGTATGAAGCTTTCTTT
TRBJ1-3	.	.	TRBV20-1	CSVGARLISGNTIYF	TGCAGTGTGGGCGCACGCCTAATCTCTGGAAACACCATATATTTT
TRBJ1-4	.	.	TRBV5-1	CASSPINREPNEKLFF	TGCGCCAGCAGCCCGATCAACAGGGAACCTAATGAAAAACTGTTTTTT
TRBJ1-2	few	.	TRBV2	CASAAVANYGYTF	TGTGCCAGCGCAGCTGTCGCTAACTATGGCTACACCTTC
TRBJ2-7	few	TRBD1	TRBV12-3/TRBV12-4	CASSPDRVEQYF	TGTGCCAGCAGTCCAGACAGGGTCGAGCAGTACTTC
TRBJ1-1	.	.	TRBV7-2	CASSLLRGPEAFF	TGTGCCAGCAGCTTACTTCGGGGCCCTGAAGCTTTCTTT
TRBJ2-7	.	TRBD1	TRBV27	CASSPGQVRYEQYF	TGTGCCAGCAGTCCCGGACAGGTTCGCTACGAGCAGTACTTC
TRBJ2-7	few	TRBD1	TRBV20-1	CSSKVSGTAHSYEQYF	TGCAGTTCCAAGGTCTCCGGGACAGCCCATTCCTACGAGCAGTACTTC
TRBJ2-7	.	.	TRBV7-2	CASSFLGPGLAYEQYF	TGTGCCAGCAGCTTCCTGGGCCCCGGCCTGGCCTACGAGCAGTACTTC
TRBJ1-6	.	.	TRBV6-2/TRBV6-3	CASSLRPGISPLHF	TGTGCCAGCAGCCTCAGACCAGGGATTTCACCCCTCCACTTT
TRBJ2-3	many	.	TRBV10-3	CAIGDRIDTQYF	TGTGCCATCGGCGACAGGATAGATACGCAGTATTTT
TRBJ2-7	.	.	TRBV29-1	CSVEITAGRDYEQYF	TGCAGCGTCGAAATTACGGCGGGCAGGGACTACGAGCAGTACTTC
TRBJ2-1	few	.	TRBV5-1	CASSLTPGVMNEQFF	TGCGCCAGCAGCTTGACCCCGGGAGTGATGAATGAGCAGTTCTTC
TRBJ2-1	.	.	TRBV6-2/TRBV6-3	CASSSKQGLLSYNEQFF	TGTGCCAGCAGTTCAAAACAGGGACTCCTGTCCTACAATGAGCAGTTCTTC
TRBJ1-2	.	.	TRBV2	CASSESGIKYGYTF	TGTGCCAGCAGTGAATCCGGAATCAAGTATGGCTACACCTTC
TRBJ2-5	.	.	TRBV6-6	CASRDDRFEETQYF	TGTGCCAGCAGGGACGACAGGTTTGAAGAGACCCAGTACTTC
TRBJ2-7	few	TRBD2	TRBV7-9	CASSLAVGLAASYEQYF	TGTGCCAGCAGCTTAGCGGTCGGACTAGCGGCGTCCTACGAGCAGTACTTC
TRBJ2-3	few	TRBD2	TRBV7-3	CASSGGTSRDTQYF	TGTGCCAGCAGCGGGGGGACTAGCCGAGATACGCAGTATTTT
TRBJ1-2	.	.	TRBV7-2	CASSLVTLDYGYTF	TGTGCCAGCAGCTTAGTCACCTTAGACTATGGCTACACCTTC
TRBJ1-1	.	.	TRBV2	CASSEMAGPLEAFF	TGTGCCAGCAGTGAAATGGCAGGGCCCCTTGAAGCTTTCTTT
TRBJ1-1	.	TRBD1	TRBV5-1	CASSSTGWNTEAFF	TGCGCCAGCAGCTCGACAGGGTGGAACACTGAAGCTTTCTTT
TRBJ2-7	.	TRBD2	TRBV7-9	CASSTLAGATF	TGTGCCAGCAGCACACTAGCGGGGGCGACCTTC
TRBJ1-3	many	.	TRBV15	CATSRDLEGLYF	TGTGCCACCAGCAGAGATTTGGAGGGACTATATTTT
TRBJ2-1	.	.	TRBV7-9	CASSSNRIERRSYNEQFF	TGTGCCAGCAGCTCGAATAGGATTGAGCGGCGCTCCTACAATGAGCAGTTCTTC
TRBJ2-1	.	TRBD1	TRBV9	CASSPIDRVSYNEQFF	TGTGCCAGCAGCCCCATCGACAGGGTTTCCTACAATGAGCAGTTCTTC
TRBJ2-7	.	.	TRBV7-9	CASSSLQGENSYEQYF	TGTGCCAGCAGCAGCCTACAGGGCGAAAACTCCTACGAGCAGTACTTC
TRBJ2-7	few	TRBD2	TRBV19	CASQAGGPAGEQYF	TGTGCCAGCCAAGCGGGAGGTCCTGCCGGCGAGCAGTACTTC
TRBJ2-7	.	.	TRBV12-3/TRBV12-4	CASSLEARHEQYF	TGTGCCAGCAGTTTAGAGGCAAGACACGAGCAGTACTTC
TRBJ1-2	few	TRBD1	TRBV20-1	CSARPKDRDGYTF	TGCAGTGCTAGACCGAAGGACAGGGATGGCTACACCTTC
TRBJ2-1	few	.	TRBV5-1	CASSSGTAGNEQFF	TGCGCCAGCAGCTCAGGGACTGCCGGGAATGAGCAGTTCTTC
TRBJ2-7	few	.	TRBV7-9	CASSMTDKLSYEQYF	TGTGCCAGCAGCATGACGGACAAGCTCTCCTACGAGCAGTACTTC
TRBJ2-3	.	TRBD1	TRBV7-2	CASSSRDRSTDTQYF	TGTGCCAGCAGCTCCCGGGACAGAAGCACAGATACGCAGTATTTT
TRBJ2-1	.	TRBD2	TRBV2	CASSEASILAGGSYNEQFF	TGTGCCAGCAGTGAAGCGTCGATCCTTGCGGGAGGCTCCTACAATGAGCAGTTCTTC
TRBJ2-5	.	.	TRBV7-2	CASSLYERETQYF	TGTGCCAGCAGCTTATACGAGAGAGAGACCCAGTACTTC
TRBJ1-2	few	.	TRBV18	CASSPDRWGYTF	TGTGCCAGCTCACCGGACAGATGGGGCTACACCTTC
TRBJ2-3	.	TRBD2	TRBV12-3/TRBV12-4	CASSFGGGAPDTQYF	TGTGCCAGCAGTTTTGGCGGGGGGGCTCCAGATACGCAGTATTTT
TRBJ1-1	few	.	TRBV4-3	CASSQDWGLNTEAFF	TGCGCCAGCAGCCAAGATTGGGGCCTGAACACTGAAGCTTTCTTT
TRBJ2-7	.	.	TRBV7-9	CASSLEGVASSYEQYF	TGTGCCAGCAGCTTAGAGGGGGTTGCCAGCTCCTACGAGCAGTACTTC
TRBJ2-7	.	.	TRBV15	CATSRDLYSDYEQYF	TGTGCCACCAGCAGAGATCTCTATTCAGACTACGAGCAGTACTTC
TRBJ2-1	many	TRBD2	TRBV5-1	CASSSPGLAGDNEQFF	TGCGCCAGCAGCTCGCCGGGACTAGCGGGAGACAATGAGCAGTTCTTC
TRBJ2-1	.	TRBD2	TRBV11-2	CASSLILLAGGPFLDNEQFF	TGTGCCAGCAGCCTTATATTATTAGCGGGGGGGCCGTTTCTCGACAATGAGCAGTTCTTC